Included here is one T cell receptor beta chain sequence, with context. The antigen it recognizes is unknown. Per-nucleotide qualities are absent, and no much larger clonotype sits a single base away. This sample was included in a study of shared clonotypes between healthy human individuals (dated by TCRdb to 2018 to 2020). For the wider study: Three men and a couple of women, aged 18 to 49 years, made up the cohort. For each donor, three plates each were used for CD4 naive and CD4 memory, two plates were used for CD8 naive, and one plate was used for CD8 memory. Different laboratories and diverse techniques were used to prepare libraries and sequence TCR repertoires, to increase sequencing depth and limit assay-specific biases. To estimate repertoire size and how much clonotype sharing occurs between individuals, the study deeply sequenced the blood TCR repertoires of several healthy adults. Leukapheresis yielded between about 0.9 and 9.5 billion PBMCs per donor.

Using the deep immunoSEQ assay, TCR CDR3 regions were amplified from genomic DNA by multiplex PCR. For each cell subset, the extracted genomic DNA was distributed evenly across all wells of several immunoSEQ 96-well plates, and each plate served as one replicate. Each replicate PCR for sorted subsets received 150 to 250 ng genomic DNA, equal to around 32,000 T cell genomes. Purified libraries were quantified with a Qubit 3.0 fluorometer, sized on a Bioanalyzer 2100, and re-quantified with the KAPA Library Quantification kit. A separate single-read 150-cycle Illumina NextSeq 550 flow cell was used to sequence each immunoSEQ 96-well plate. In the authors' own workflow: The immunoSEQ output contained only junctional sequences without quality scores, so filtering could not match that applied to full-length reads. To assign V/J genes and CDR3, sequences were annotated against IMGT germline references using PyIR, a Python wrapper for IgBLAST v1.9. Reads were removed for weak V/J assignments (E-value above 1e-6), missing CDR3, stop codons, out-of-frame junctions, or ambiguous translated residues. V3J clonotypes were defined by identical inferred V gene, J gene, and CDR3 amino acid sequence. Percentage overlap between repertoires was calculated by dividing the number of shared unique clonotypes by the size of the smaller repertoire. Three approaches were used to assess repertoire richness: RTK rarefaction, the Chao1 estimator, and Recon v2.1 estimates of unobserved clonotypes. OLGA was used to compute generation probabilities for all TCRbeta clonotypes that the gDNA method yielded from a few donors. TCRdb stores this immuneACCESS table with in-frame sequences only. Part of the clones is absent; in the studies checked, under half of the shortfall reflects unresolved V genes, and no reason is known for the rest. The V and J calls and clone size come from that table; D and trimming were worked out from the DNA. The sample table shows about 680,000 clones, and 73% are seen once. The ten top clones hold roughly 2% of the sample.

Based on the germline V gene, the CDR1 and CDR2 sequences are SGHRS and YFSETQ. Compared with germline, V lacks 3 bases and J lacks 5 bases; bases without a gene match: 4. The CDR3 starts with the cysteine, ends with the phenylalanine, and has 14 residues. The retained sequence is limited to the CDR3, 42 bases, with the frame set at the first base. Study-wide findings and limitations: Naive subsets generally had larger estimated clonotype richness than memory subsets did. Rarefaction of sorted-subset datasets indicated incomplete sequencing despite the large sequencing depth. Because the study included only a small number of donors, the genetic and exposure-history diversity represented was limited. Sampling was limited to blood, and TCR repertoires in tissue likely differ from TCR repertoires in blood. Pairwise subsampling indicated that sequencing depth was expected to affect the degree of clonotype sharing among donors. Around 5% of naive CD4, 3.5% of naive CD8, approximately 2% of memory CD4, and approximately 0.4% of memory CD8 clonotypes were shared across several donors. Higher generation probabilities were observed for clonotypes shared by all four sorted-subset donors than for non-shared clonotypes.

The donors were healthy, HIV-negative adults with no recently reported acute infections or vaccinations. Every donor was a Caucasian adult living in Nashville, Tennessee, USA. Magnetic negative selection was used to enrich CD4+ T cells, after which naive cells were positively selected on CD45RA and the negative fraction became the memory subset. After blood collection by leukapheresis, PBMCs were isolated using Ficoll-Histopaque density gradient centrifugation and then cryopreserved in the vapor phase of liquid nitrogen. Analytical flow cytometry was used to check the purity and quantity of each magnetically sorted T cell population. Genomic DNA was isolated from every sorted fraction and measured by UV absorbance on a Nanodrop 2000c.

The specimen was memory CD4+ T cells sorted from blood. This sample's cell subset or site label indicates: CD45RA-negative fraction. This TCR came from a woman in her 30s in good health. The chain is assembled from TRBV5-1 and TRBJ2-1; TRBD1 aligns with 8 central bases. The CDR3 is CASSSTGAHNEQFF. Here is the DNA: TGCGCCAGCAGCTCGACAGGGGCCCACAATGAGCAGTTCTTC.